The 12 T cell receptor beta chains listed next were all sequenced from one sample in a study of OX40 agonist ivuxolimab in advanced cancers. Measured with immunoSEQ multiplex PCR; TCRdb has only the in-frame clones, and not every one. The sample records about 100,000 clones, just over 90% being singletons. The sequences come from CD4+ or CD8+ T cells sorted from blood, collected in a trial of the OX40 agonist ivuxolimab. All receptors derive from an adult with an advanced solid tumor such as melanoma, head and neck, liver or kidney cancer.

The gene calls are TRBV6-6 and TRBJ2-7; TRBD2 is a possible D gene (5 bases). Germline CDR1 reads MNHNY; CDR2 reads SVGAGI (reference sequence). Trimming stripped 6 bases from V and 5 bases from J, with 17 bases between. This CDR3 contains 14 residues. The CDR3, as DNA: TGTGCCAGCAGGCGCCGGGGATCTGGTCACGAGCAGTACTTC. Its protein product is CASRRRGSGHEQYF.

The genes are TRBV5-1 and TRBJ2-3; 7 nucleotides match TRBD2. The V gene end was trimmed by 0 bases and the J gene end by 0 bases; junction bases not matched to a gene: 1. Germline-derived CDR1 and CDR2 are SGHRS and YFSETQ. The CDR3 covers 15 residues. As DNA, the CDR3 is TGCGCCAGCAGCTTGGGACTAGCTAGCACAGATACGCAGTATTTT. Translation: CASSLGLASTDTQYF.

CDR3 loop: CASSALSGANVLTF. CDR3 nucleotides: TGTGCCAGCAGTGCCCTCTCTGGGGCCAACGTCCTGACTTTC. V and J are TRBV2 and TRBJ2-6; no clear D gene. Between the trimmed V and J ends, which lost 4 bases and 0 bases, there was a span of 4 bases. The CDR3 sequence is 14 residues long. The germline V gene encodes CDR1 SNHLY and CDR2 FYNNEI.

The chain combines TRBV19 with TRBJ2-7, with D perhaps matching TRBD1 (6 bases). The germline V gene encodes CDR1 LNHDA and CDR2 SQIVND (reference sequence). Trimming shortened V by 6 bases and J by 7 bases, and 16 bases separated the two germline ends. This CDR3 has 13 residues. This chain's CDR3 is CASRHREGREQYF. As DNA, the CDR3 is TGTGCCAGTAGGCACAGGGAAGGGCGTGAGCAGTACTTC.

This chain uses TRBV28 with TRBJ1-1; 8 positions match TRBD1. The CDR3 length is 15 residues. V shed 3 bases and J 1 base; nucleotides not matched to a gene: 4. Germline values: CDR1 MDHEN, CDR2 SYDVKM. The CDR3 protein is CASSFSGGRNTEAFF. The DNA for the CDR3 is TGTGCCAGCAGTTTTTCAGGGGGCCGGAACACTGAAGCTTTCTTT.

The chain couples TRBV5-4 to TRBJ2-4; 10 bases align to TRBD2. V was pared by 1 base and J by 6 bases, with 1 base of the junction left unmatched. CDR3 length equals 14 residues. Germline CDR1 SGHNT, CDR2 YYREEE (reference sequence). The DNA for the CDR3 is TGTGCCAGCAGCTTGAGGACTAGCGGAAACATTCAGTACTTC. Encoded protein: CASSLRTSGNIQYF.

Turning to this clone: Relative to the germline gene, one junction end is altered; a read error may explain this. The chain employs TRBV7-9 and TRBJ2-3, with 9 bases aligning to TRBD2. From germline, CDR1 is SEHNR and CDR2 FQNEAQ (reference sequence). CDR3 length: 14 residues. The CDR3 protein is CASSLAGSTDTQYF. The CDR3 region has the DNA TGTGCCAGCAGCCTAGCGGGGAGCACAGATACGCAGTATTTT.

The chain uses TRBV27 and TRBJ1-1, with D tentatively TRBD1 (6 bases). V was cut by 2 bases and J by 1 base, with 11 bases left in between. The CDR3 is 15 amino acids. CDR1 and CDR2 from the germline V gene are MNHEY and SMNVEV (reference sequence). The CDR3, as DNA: TGTGCCAGCAGTTTAGCCCCGGGACAGAACACTGAAGCTTTCTTT. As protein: CASSLAPGQNTEAFF.

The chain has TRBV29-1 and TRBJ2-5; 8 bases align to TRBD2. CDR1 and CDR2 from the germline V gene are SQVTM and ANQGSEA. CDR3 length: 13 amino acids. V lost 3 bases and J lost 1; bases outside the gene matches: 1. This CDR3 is CSVDTSGQETQYF. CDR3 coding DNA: TGCAGCGTTGATACTAGCGGCCAAGAGACCCAGTACTTC.

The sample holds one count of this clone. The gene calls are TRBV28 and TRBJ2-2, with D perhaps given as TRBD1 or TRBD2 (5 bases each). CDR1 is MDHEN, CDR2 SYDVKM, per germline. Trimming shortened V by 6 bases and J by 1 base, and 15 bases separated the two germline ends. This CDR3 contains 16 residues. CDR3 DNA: TGTGCCAGCAGACTTTCCGGGACCCTGAACACCGGGGAGCTGTTTTTT. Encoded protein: CASRLSGTLNTGELFF.

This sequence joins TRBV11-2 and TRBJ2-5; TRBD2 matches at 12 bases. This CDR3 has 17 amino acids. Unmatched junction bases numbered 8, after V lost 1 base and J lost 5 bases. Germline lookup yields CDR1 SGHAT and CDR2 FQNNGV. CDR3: CASSLGKTSGSLETQYF. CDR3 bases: TGTGCCAGCAGCTTAGGAAAGACTAGCGGGAGTTTGGAGACCCAGTACTTC.

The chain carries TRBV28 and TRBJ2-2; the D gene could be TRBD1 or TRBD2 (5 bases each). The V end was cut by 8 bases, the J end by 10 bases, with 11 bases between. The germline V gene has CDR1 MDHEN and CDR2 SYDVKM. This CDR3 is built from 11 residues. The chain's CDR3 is CASGGLTELFF. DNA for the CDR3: TGTGCCAGCGGGGGTTTAACGGAGCTGTTTTTT.